Sequencing of this T cell receptor (beta chain) was carried out in a study of cytomegalovirus exposure and HLA in healthy donors. Germline CDR1 and CDR2: ENHRY and SYGVKD. The ends were cut back, 1 base at V and 6 bases at J, with 15 bases in the middle. The CDR3 is made up of 16 amino acids. Study observations and caveats: What was likely a sequencing artifact was a cluster of highly shared sequence variants. Later genetic work tied a missense DCLRE1C variant to beta-chain V and J trimming.

The count of this clone is one. Its antigen is not known. Donors showed nominal health when sampled, although they likely had unrecorded immune exposures. Vbeta (60) and Jbeta (13) primers were used in the PCR. Here immunoSEQ multiplex PCR was the method, and the copy in TCRdb shows in-frame clones only, minus some. The sample has fewer than 150,000 clones; more than 60% are singletons. This chain connects TRBV10-3 to TRBJ2-2; tentative D call: TRBD1 (6 bases). Sequenced material: PBMCs. The clonotype comes from a male donor in good health and CMV-seronegative. In DNA form, the CDR3 reads TGTGCCATCAGTGAGTTAGGGACAAAAGTTTCCGGGGAGCTGTTTTTT. Its translation is CAISELGTKVSGELFF.